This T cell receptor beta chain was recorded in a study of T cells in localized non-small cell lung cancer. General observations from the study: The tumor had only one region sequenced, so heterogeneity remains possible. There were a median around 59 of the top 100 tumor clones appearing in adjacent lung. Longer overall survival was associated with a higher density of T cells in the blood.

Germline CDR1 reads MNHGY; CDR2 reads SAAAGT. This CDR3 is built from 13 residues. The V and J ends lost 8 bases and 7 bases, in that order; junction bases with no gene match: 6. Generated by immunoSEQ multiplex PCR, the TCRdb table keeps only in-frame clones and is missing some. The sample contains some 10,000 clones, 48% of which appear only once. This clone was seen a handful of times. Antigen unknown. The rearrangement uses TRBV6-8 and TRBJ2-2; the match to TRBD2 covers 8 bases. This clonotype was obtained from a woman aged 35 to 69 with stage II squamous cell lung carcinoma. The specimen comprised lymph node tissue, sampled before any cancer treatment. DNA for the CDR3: TGTGCCAGCTCGGGGGGGCCCGGCGGGGAGCTGTTTTTT. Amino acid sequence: CASSGGPGGELFF.